The 30 T cell receptor beta chains below all came from one sample that was sequenced in a study of breast tumors, draining lymph nodes, adjacent tissues. TCRdb re-derived calls from the multiplex PCR reads in MiXCR, one entry per CDR3 protein. The table shows approximately 190,000 distinct CDR3 sequences, with roughly 31% occurring only once. The lymph nodes were axillary draining lymph nodes from breast cancer patients. The sequenced sample was axillary lymph node tissue. Source of these receptors: a female donor with breast cancer. Some clones in this sample may be carry-over from other donors' samples.

This clonotype has a count of ten or more. V gene TRBV5-8 combines with J gene TRBJ2-3, with 8 bases lining up with TRBD2. The germline V gene has CDR1 SGHTS and CDR2 YDEGEE. The length of the CDR3 is 16 residues. After removal of 1 base from V and 6 bases from J, the junction contained 10 bases not matched to a gene. The CDR3 reads CASSLMSGTRVDTQYF. The CDR3 region has the DNA TGTGCCAGCAGCTTGATGTCCGGGACTAGAGTGGATACGCAGTATTTT.

The gene calls are TRBV7-9 and TRBJ2-1; TRBD1 matches 8 bases. Unmatched junction bases numbered 15, after V lost 3 bases and J lost 8 bases. The CDR3 is 17 residues long. The germline CDR1 and CDR2 sequences are SEHNR and FQNEAQ (reference sequence). CDR3 loop: CASSFGDRKGDMDEQFF. The CDR3 DNA reads as TGTGCCAGCAGCTTCGGGGACAGGAAAGGAGATATGGATGAGCAGTTCTTC. The full variable domain, in which reference TRBV7-9 and TRBJ2-1 provide the parts outside the CDR3, is DTGVSQNPRHKITKRGQNVTFRCDPISEHNRLYWYRQTLGQGPEFLTYFQNEAQLEKSRLLSDRFSAERPKGSFSTLEIQRTEQGDSAMYLCASSFGDRKGDMDEQFFGPGTRLTVL.

This clonotype was counted once. This sequence may be a read error, since a much larger clone differs from it by one base. The chain couples TRBV19 to TRBJ2-1; D possibly corresponds to TRBD2 (6 bases). CDR3 length: 16 amino acids. The germline V gene encodes CDR1 LNHDA and CDR2 SQIVND (reference sequence). Written as DNA, the CDR3 is TGTGCCGGTAGTACCTATAGCGGTCTCTCCTACAATGAGCAGTTCTTC. It is translated as CAGSTYSGLSYNEQFF. Drawing the rest from reference TRBV19 and TRBJ2-1, the complete variable domain is DGGITQSPKYLFRKEGQNVTLSCEQNLNHDAMYWYRQDPGQGLRLIYYSQIVNDFQKGDIAEGYSVSREKKESFPLTVTSAQKNPTAFYLCAGSTYSGLSYNEQFFGPGTRLTVL.

With regard to this clonotype: This may come from a read error, since a much larger clone is one base off. V gene TRBV7-2 combines with J gene TRBJ2-4; D is perhaps TRBD2 (6 bases). Germline assignment: CDR1 SGHTA and CDR2 FQGNSA. This CDR3 has 15 residues. The CDR3 region is CASSLVEGTSNIQHF. Written as DNA, the CDR3 is TGTGCCAGCAGCTTAGTGGAGGGTACTAGTAACATTCAGCACTTC. Using reference TRBV7-2 and TRBJ2-4 for the parts outside the CDR3, the full variable domain is GAGVSQSPSNKVTEKGKDVELRCDPISGHTALYWYRQSLGQGLEFLIYFQGNSAPDKSGLPSDRFSAERTGGSVSTLTIQRTQQEDSAVYLCASSLVEGTSNIQHFGAGTRLSVL.

This clonotype occurred once. The junction shows a germline mismatch at one end, possibly a read error. This chain joins TRBV18 and TRBJ2-1, with 9 bases aligning to TRBD2. This CDR3 contains 15 residues. Germline-derived CDR1 and CDR2 are KGHSH and LQKENI. CDR3 loop: CTSSPGLAEVDEQFF. The CDR3 DNA is TGTACCAGCTCACCGGGACTAGCCGAGGTGGATGAGCAGTTCTTC.

The sample holds many counts of this clonotype. The V and J genes are TRBV6-5 and TRBJ1-2, with no clear D. CDR1 MNHEY and CDR2 SVGAGI come from the germline V gene. Trimming stripped 5 bases from V and 6 bases from J, with 13 bases between. The CDR3 totals 13 residues. As DNA, the CDR3 is TGTGCCAGCAGTGCCTCGGCCGCCGATGGCTACACCTTC. Translation gives CASSASAADGYTF.

Turning to this clonotype: Just one base apart from a much larger clone, this may be a read error. CDR3 sequence (DNA): TGTGCCAGCAGTCATCCGTCTAGCGGGAGTGTCGCGAACACCGGGGAGCTGTTTTTT. Protein product: CASSHPSSGSVANTGELFF. The chain links TRBV6-5 to TRBJ2-2; 10 bases agree with TRBD2. From germline, CDR1 is MNHEY and CDR2 SVGAGI. V trimming: 5 bases; J trimming: 0 bases; junction bases outside the gene matches: 12. This CDR3 is built from 19 residues.

This clonotype appeared many times. The rearrangement joins TRBV2 to TRBJ2-5, with D perhaps TRBD2 (5 bases). The CDR3 contains 14 residues. Trimming cost V 4 bases and J 4 bases, with 13 bases left between them. Germline V gene lookup returns CDR1 SNHLY and CDR2 FYNNEI. The CDR3 nucleotides are TGTGCCAGCAGTGGTGGGGAAGAGGGAGAGACCCAGTACTTC. Protein: CASSGGEEGETQYF.

The rearrangement uses TRBV12-3 or TRBV12-4 and TRBJ1-1; D unresolved. The CDR3 is 15 amino acids. Trimming pared 3 bases from V and 1 base from J, leaving 12 bases between. CDR3 protein: CASSFSSGGNTEAFF. CDR3 DNA: TGTGCCAGCAGTTTTTCATCAGGCGGGAACACTGAAGCTTTCTTT.

For this clonotype: In this CDR3 the conserved last residue, phenylalanine or tryptophan, is missing, so a read error is likely. The V gene is TRBV7-8, the J gene TRBJ2-1; TRBD2 might be the D (7 bases). The CDR3 extends over 18 amino acids. Germline CDR1 is SGHVS and CDR2 is FQNEAQ. The V end lost 2 bases, the J end lost 7 bases, and 24 bases lay between the germline ends. The CDR3 region has the DNA TGTGCCAGCAGCTTACTGGACGGGGGGCGAATACGTGATAATGAGCAGTTCCTC. Its translation is CASSLLDGGRIRDNEQFL.

This clonotype was found once. This may arise from a read error, as a much more abundant clone is one base away. The chain has TRBV6-1 and TRBJ2-3, with no clear D. From germline, CDR1 is MNHNS and CDR2 SASEGT. The CDR3 extends over 13 amino acids. This CDR3 reads CASEVVPPNTPYF. CDR3 coding DNA: TGTGCCAGCGAGGTCGTCCCCCCAAATACGCCGTATTTT.

The rearrangement joins TRBV10-3 to TRBJ1-5; D is perhaps TRBD1 (6 bases). The CDR3 is 14 residues long. Trimming shortened V by 3 bases and J by 3 bases, and 9 bases separated the two germline ends. Germline CDR1 ENHRY, CDR2 SYGVKD. The CDR3 DNA reads TGTGCCATCAGTGAAGGACAGCCCAATCAGCCCCAGCATTTT. Translated: CAISEGQPNQPQHF.

This clonotype was seen ten or more times. CDR3 nucleotides: TGTGCCAGCAGCCCCCCCAGGTGGGGACCCGGGACTAGCGCGCCCGCAGATACGCAGTATTTT. Translating gives CASSPPRWGPGTSAPADTQYF. The chain uses TRBV7-6 and TRBJ2-3, with TRBD2 matching 10 bases. CDR1 is SGHVS, CDR2 FNYEAQ, per germline. V dropped 5 bases and J dropped 4; count of bases not matched to a gene: 24. The CDR3 has 21 residues.

This clonotype was recorded at least ten times. The chain recombines TRBV19 with TRBJ1-5; D is unclear. Trimming removed 6 bases from V and 7 bases from J, with 19 bases in between. CDR1 is LNHDA and CDR2 is SQIVND in the germline V gene (reference sequence). The CDR3 runs 15 residues. CDR3 sequence: CASSSRSSSGQPQHF. DNA for the CDR3: TGTGCCAGTAGCAGCAGATCTTCCTCTGGGCAGCCCCAGCATTTT.

A word on this clonotype: A much larger clone differs from this one at a single base, so this may be a read error. The rearrangement links TRBV20-1 to TRBJ1-5; perhaps TRBD1 as D (5 bases). Germline loops: CDR1 DFQATT, CDR2 SNEGSKA (reference sequence). There are 15 residues in the CDR3. The V end lost 6 bases, the J end lost 6 bases, and 21 bases lay between the germline ends. The CDR3 DNA reads as TGCAGTGCCCCCAACATAGGGGAGGGCACTCAGCCCCAGCATTTT. Protein: CSAPNIGEGTQPQHF.

The chain has TRBV7-6 and TRBJ2-7, with a tentative D call TRBD2 (6 bases). The CDR3 runs 14 residues. Germline V gene data show CDR1 as SGHVS and CDR2 as FNYEAQ. The V end was cut by 4 bases, the J end by 11 bases, with 21 bases between. CDR3 loop: CASSSGTPFAQEYF. The DNA for the CDR3 is TGTGCCAGCAGCTCCGGGACTCCCTTTGCGCAGGAGTACTTC.

The J gene is TRBJ2-1, the V gene TRBV2, with D maybe TRBD1 (6 bases). V dropped 2 bases and J dropped 6 bases, with 14 bases sitting between them. Germline values: CDR1 SNHLY, CDR2 FYNNEI. The CDR3 runs 15 residues. CDR3 sequence: CASSEWGIQGNEQFF. CDR3 in DNA: TGTGCCAGCAGTGAATGGGGGATACAGGGCAATGAGCAGTTCTTC.

This chain joins TRBV2 and TRBJ2-3; weak D call: TRBD2 (5 bases). This CDR3 spans 13 amino acids. The germline V gene encodes CDR1 SNHLY and CDR2 FYNNEI. Trimming left V 4 bases short and J 1 base short, with 6 bases between. The CDR3 loop reads CASSGRGTDTQYF. DNA for the CDR3: TGTGCCAGCAGTGGGCGGGGCACAGATACGCAGTATTTT. Drawing the rest from reference TRBV2 and TRBJ2-3, the complete variable domain is EPEVTQTPSHQVTQMGQEVILRCVPISNHLYFYWYRQILGQKVEFLVSFYNNEISEKSEIFDDQFSVERPDGSNFTLKIRSTKLEDSAMYFCASSGRGTDTQYFGPGTRLTVL.

The chain is built from TRBV5-1 and TRBJ1-1; D call uncertain. The germline CDR1 and CDR2 sequences are SGHRS and YFSETQ. This CDR3 contains 15 residues. V lost 0 bases, J lost 1 base, and 10 bases lay in between. CDR3 sequence reads: CASSLDGPANTEAFF. The CDR3 DNA follows: TGCGCCAGCAGCTTGGACGGGCCAGCGAACACTGAAGCTTTCTTT. Complete variable domain (other parts from reference TRBV5-1 and TRBJ1-1): KAGVTQTPRYLIKTRGQQVTLSCSPISGHRSVSWYQQTPGQGLQFLFEYFSETQRNKGNFPGRFSGRQFSNSRSEMNVSTLELGDSALYLCASSLDGPANTEAFFGQGTRLTVV.

This clonotype was counted only a few times. The chain has TRBV30 and TRBJ1-5; D call uncertain. Germline loops: CDR1 GTSNPN, CDR2 SVGIG (reference sequence). The V end lost 2 bases, the J end lost 1 base, and 6 bases lay between the germline ends. The CDR3 covers 13 residues. CDR3 region: CAWSFDSNQPQHF. The DNA for the CDR3 is TGTGCCTGGAGTTTTGACAGCAATCAGCCCCAGCATTTT.

This clonotype was seen many times. The chain joins TRBV2 to TRBJ1-4, with TRBD1 identical over 7 bases. The CDR3 extends over 15 amino acids. Germline trimming cut 2 bases from V and 7 bases from J; bases unmatched to any gene: 7. CDR1 and CDR2 from the germline V gene are SNHLY and FYNNEI. CDR3 nucleotides: TGTGCCAGCAGTGAATCTGCCAGGGGGGGTGAAAAACTGTTTTTT. Amino acid sequence: CASSESARGGEKLFF.

This clonotype was seen a handful of times. Here the CDR3 omits its conserved ending phenylalanine or tryptophan, so a read error is the likely source. The CDR3 DNA reads as TGTGCCAGCAGCTCGACAGGGGGCCGGGAGACCCAGTACCGC. This sequence encodes CASSSTGGRETQYR. The chain couples TRBV7-9 to TRBJ2-5, with TRBD1 matching over 10 bases. This CDR3 is 14 amino acids long. J was trimmed by 5 bases and V by 4 bases; bases with no gene match: 4. Germline-derived CDR1 and CDR2 are SEHNR and FQNEAQ (reference sequence).

Remarks on this clonotype: The junction departs from germline at one end; a sequencing error may be responsible. This rearrangement joins TRBV7-9 to TRBJ1-1; TRBD1 aligns across 8 bases. The CDR3 loop spans 13 amino acids. Germline V CDR1 and CDR2: SEHNR, FQNEAQ (reference sequence). The CDR3: CASGLTGDTEAFF. Written as DNA, the CDR3 is TGTGCCAGCGGCTTGACAGGGGACACTGAAGCTTTCTTT.

This clonotype was counted between two and nine times. The chain carries TRBV28 and TRBJ1-4; 8 nucleotides match TRBD1. The J segment lost 4 bases and the V segment lost 6 bases, leaving 10 bases of the junction unmatched. The germline gives CDR1 MDHEN, CDR2 SYDVKM. There are 16 residues in the CDR3. DNA for the CDR3: TGTGCCAGCAGGGGCAGGGGGCGCGGTGGTAATGAAAAACTGTTTTTT. This translates into CASRGRGRGGNEKLFF.

The chain combines TRBV19 with TRBJ1-5, with TRBD1 matching over 8 bases. The germline V gene encodes CDR1 LNHDA and CDR2 SQIVND (reference sequence). This CDR3 has 18 amino acids. Trimming at V came to 1 base and at J to 6 bases, leaving 14 bases not matched to a gene. CDR3 in amino acids: CASSIGQGSFPSPQPQHF. The CDR3 DNA is TGTGCCAGTAGTATAGGACAGGGGAGTTTCCCATCGCCTCAGCCCCAGCATTTT.

The V call is TRBV18, the J call TRBJ2-1; no clear D gene. Trimming shortened V by 3 bases and J by 6 bases, and 21 bases separated the two germline ends. The CDR3 is made up of 17 amino acids. In germline, CDR1 is KGHSH, CDR2 LQKENI. The chain's CDR3 is CASSPSFGSARVNEQFF. The CDR3 region has the DNA TGTGCCAGCTCACCCAGTTTTGGTAGTGCACGTGTCAATGAGCAGTTCTTC.

Turning to this clonotype: A much more abundant neighbour one base away suggests this may be a read error. This rearrangement joins TRBV30 to TRBJ2-3, with TRBD2 matching over 16 bases. The CDR3 has 16 amino acids. Germline assignment: CDR1 GTSNPN and CDR2 SVGIG (reference sequence). With 3 bases clipped from V and 4 bases from J, the junction kept 4 bases outside the gene matches. The CDR3 protein is CAWRGGLAGGADTQYF. For the CDR3, the DNA is TGTGCCTGGAGGGGGGGACTAGCGGGAGGGGCAGATACGCAGTATTTT.

In its sample, this clonotype was seen many times. The gene calls are TRBV12-3 or TRBV12-4 and TRBJ2-2, with 10 bases that match TRBD1. V trimming: 5 bases; J trimming: 8 bases; junction bases outside the gene matches: 5. This CDR3 has 14 amino acids. The CDR3 here is CASSRTGGWGELFF. The CDR3 bases are TGTGCCAGCAGTAGGACAGGGGGATGGGGGGAGCTGTTTTTT.

This clonotype was observed a handful of times. This may be a read error: a much more frequent sequence differs by one nucleotide. The chain couples TRBV4-2 to TRBJ2-7, with 7 nucleotides matching TRBD2. V lost 1 base and J lost 7; bases outside the gene matches: 10. The CDR3 has 15 amino acids. Germline CDR1 and CDR2: LGHNA and YNFKEQ. CDR3 sequence (DNA): TGTGCCAGCAGCCAAGTTCCGGGGGGACGCGATGAGCAGTACTTC. It encodes CASSQVPGGRDEQYF.

This clonotype was detected many times. The chain links TRBV2 to TRBJ1-2; 10 bases agree with TRBD1. The length of the CDR3 is 14 residues. J was trimmed by 3 bases and V by 6 bases; bases with no gene match: 4. Germline V lookup: CDR1 SNHLY, CDR2 FYNNEI. Here the CDR3 DNA reads TGTGCCAGCAGCCAGACAGGGGGCGACTATGGCTACACCTTC. Translation: CASSQTGGDYGYTF.